One and the same sample provided the 26 T cell receptor beta chains below, sequenced in a study of neurological immune-mediated disorders. Each CDR3 protein gets one entry after TCRdb re-called the 5' RACE reads with MiXCR. The table records approximately 89,000 distinct CDR3 sequences, about 4% of them present only once. Time point given: longitudinal time-point 3. The sample consisted of PBMCs. The receptor set was obtained from a woman aged 60-70 years with multiple sclerosis.

This clonotype was seen at least ten times. The chain joins TRBV5-1 to TRBJ1-2; the D is unclear. Looked up from germline, CDR1 is SGHRS and CDR2 is YFSETQ. The CDR3 extends over 14 amino acids. Trimming removed 0 bases at V and 4 bases at J, with 10 bases between. The CDR3 sequence is CASSLAGRSYGYTF. In DNA, the CDR3 is TGCGCCAGCAGCTTGGCCGGTCGGAGCTATGGCTACACCTTC.

There are many counts of this clonotype. This chain joins TRBV7-2 and TRBJ1-6; TRBD1 is a possible D gene (5 bases). In germline, CDR1 is SGHTA, CDR2 FQGNSA. This CDR3 is built from 15 residues. V lost 5 bases and J lost 6, with 14 bases in between. For the CDR3, the DNA is TGTGCCAGCAGCGTAAGACAGAACTCTAATTCACCCCTCCACTTT. As protein: CASSVRQNSNSPLHF.

This clonotype was detected ten times or more. CDR3 protein: CSVEETANSAKLFF. CDR3 nucleotide sequence: TGCAGCGTTGAAGAAACTGCCAATTCGGCAAAACTGTTTTTT. The chain recombines TRBV29-1 with TRBJ1-4; D gene ambiguous. The CDR3 is 14 amino acids. V lost 0 bases and J 10 bases, leaving 15 bases between the germline ends. In germline, CDR1 is SQVTM, CDR2 ANQGSEA. Based on the CDR3 plus reference TRBV29-1 and TRBJ1-4, the full variable domain is SAVISQKPSRDICQRGTSLTIQCQVDSQVTMMFWYRQQPGQSLTLIATANQGSEATYESGFVIDKFPISRPNLTFSTLTVSNMSPEDSSIYLCSVEETANSAKLFFGSGTQLSVL.

A single count supports this clonotype. This clone may be a read error of a much larger clone one base away. The V and J genes are TRBV5-1 and TRBJ1-1; D possibly corresponds to TRBD1 (5 bases). This CDR3 contains 13 residues. V shed 2 bases and J shed 3 bases, with 8 bases lying between them. Germline CDR1 is SGHRS and CDR2 is YFSETQ. Here the CDR3 reads CASSFWDYTEAFF. The CDR3 DNA reads as TGCGCCAGCAGCTTTTGGGACTACACTGAAGCTTTCTTT.

This clonotype was seen many times. The chain uses TRBV25-1 and TRBJ1-6; no definite D call. Trimming stripped 2 bases from V and 6 bases from J, with 11 bases between. There are 15 residues in the CDR3. Germline loops: CDR1 MGHDK, CDR2 SYGVNS. CDR3 amino acids: CASSELMTFNSPLHF. The CDR3 DNA follows: TGTGCCAGCAGTGAACTTATGACATTTAATTCACCCCTCCACTTT.

This clonotype turned up a few times. The chain combines TRBV18 with TRBJ1-2, with D tentatively TRBD1 (5 bases). Germline assignment: CDR1 KGHSH and CDR2 LQKENI. CDR3 length: 13 amino acids. V dropped 2 bases and J dropped 2 bases, with 6 bases sitting between them. The CDR3 spells CASSPGDNYGYTF. CDR3 DNA sequence: TGTGCCAGCTCACCAGGGGACAACTATGGCTACACCTTC.

This clonotype was seen many times. A much larger clone differs by one base, so this may be a read error. The V gene is TRBV5-1, the J gene TRBJ2-3, with 7 bases identical to TRBD2. Per germline, CDR1 SGHRS and CDR2 YFSETQ. Trimming removed 0 bases from V and 3 bases from J; junction bases left unmatched: 4. CDR3 length: 15 amino acids. CDR3 in amino acids: CASSLEAGETDTQYF. DNA for the CDR3: TGCGCCAGCAGCTTGGAGGCGGGGGAGACAGATACGCAGTATTTT.

As for this clonotype: A clone one base away is much larger, so this may be a read error. Lacking the conserved final phenylalanine or tryptophan, this CDR3 likely reflects a read error. The chain uses TRBV14 and TRBJ2-5; D is unresolved. The CDR3 runs to 14 residues. Germline V lookup: CDR1 SGHDN, CDR2 FVKESK. V was shortened by 2 bases and J by 2 bases, with 9 bases between the two germline ends. The CDR3 sequence: CASSQLGNQETQYS. The CDR3 DNA reads TGTGCCAGCAGCCAATTAGGGAATCAAGAGACCCAGTACTCC.

Ten or more counts support this clonotype. The rearrangement uses TRBV6-5 and TRBJ1-1, with TRBD1 matching 9 bases. V shed 7 bases, J shed 0 bases, and the junction held 9 bases outside the gene matches. The CDR3 contains 16 residues. Germline CDR1 is MNHEY and CDR2 is SVGAGI. The CDR3 nucleotides are TGTGCCAGCAAAGAGGGGACAGGGAGGATGAACACTGAAGCTTTCTTT. This sequence encodes CASKEGTGRMNTEAFF.

There are many counts of this clonotype. The chain couples TRBV20-1 to TRBJ2-3; no clear D gene. The CDR3 spans 13 residues. Germline lookup yields CDR1 DFQATT and CDR2 SNEGSKA (reference sequence). Deletions cut 6 bases from V and 2 bases from J, with 12 bases between. CDR3 coding DNA: TGCAGTGCCGACGACTGGTCCACAGATACGCAGTATTTT. Translation: CSADDWSTDTQYF.

Comments on this clonotype: It may be a read error: a sequence one base away is much more abundant. J is TRBJ2-7 and V is TRBV7-6, with a weak D call TRBD2 (5 bases). The V and J ends lost 0 bases and 5 bases respectively, with 11 bases between them. This CDR3 contains 14 residues. CDR1 is SGHVS and CDR2 is FNYEAQ in the germline V gene. CDR3 residues: CASSLALARDEQYF. CDR3 coding DNA: TGTGCCAGCAGCTTAGCGCTGGCGCGGGACGAGCAGTACTTC.

This clonotype was counted ten times or more. This chain links TRBV4-1 with TRBJ2-7; D possibly corresponds to TRBD2 (6 bases). V lost 3 bases to trimming and J lost 3 bases, with 15 bases between them. The CDR3 runs 15 residues. From germline, CDR1 is MGHRA and CDR2 YSYEKL. CDR3 amino acids: CASSQEAGLDYEQYF. The CDR3 bases are TGCGCCAGCAGCCAGGAGGCGGGACTGGACTACGAGCAGTACTTC.

This clonotype has ten or more counts. This chain uses TRBV15 with TRBJ1-1, with 8 bases identical to TRBD1. The CDR3 runs 15 residues. Germline V CDR1 and CDR2: LNHNV, YYDKDF (reference sequence). V lost 7 bases to trimming and J lost 5 bases; unmatched junction nucleotides: 12. For the CDR3, the DNA is TGTGCCACCAACACCGGAACAGGGGGGGATACTGAAGCTTTCTTT. It is translated as CATNTGTGGDTEAFF.

This clonotype was found a few times. The CDR3 loop is CASSLGPGYEQYF. Here the CDR3 DNA reads TGTGCCAGCAGTTTAGGGCCTGGGTACGAGCAGTACTTC. The gene calls are TRBV28 and TRBJ2-7; no firm D call. The CDR3 consists of 13 residues. The V end lost 2 bases, the J end lost 4 bases, and 9 bases lay between the germline ends. Germline-derived CDR1 and CDR2 are MDHEN and SYDVKM. The whole variable domain, remainder taken from reference TRBV28 and TRBJ2-7, is DVKVTQSSRYLVKRTGEKVFLECVQDMDHENMFWYRQDPGLGLRLIYFSYDVKMKEKGDIPEGYSVSREKKERFSLILESASTNQTSMYLCASSLGPGYEQYFGPGTRLTVT.

This clonotype has at least ten counts. The chain links TRBV2 to TRBJ1-4; 9 bases are shared with TRBD1. The CDR3 runs to 16 residues. V dropped 8 bases and J dropped 5; count of bases not matched to a gene: 12. Germline-derived CDR1 and CDR2 are SNHLY and FYNNEI. CDR3 protein: CASVKDSGTGNEKLFF. The CDR3 DNA sequence: TGTGCCAGCGTGAAGGATTCGGGGACAGGGAATGAAAAACTGTTTTTT.

This clonotype was seen many times. This rearrangement joins TRBV7-9 to TRBJ2-1; no clear D. The CDR3 is made up of 16 amino acids. The ends were cut back, 3 bases at V and 0 bases at J, with 12 bases in the middle. CDR1 and CDR2 from the germline V gene are SEHNR and FQNEAQ (reference sequence). The CDR3 is CASSFASMSSYNEQFF. The CDR3 DNA sequence: TGTGCCAGCAGCTTTGCCTCTATGAGCTCCTACAATGAGCAGTTCTTC.

In its sample, this clonotype was seen many times. V is TRBV5-1 and J is TRBJ2-3; a possible D gene is TRBD2 (5 bases). The V gene lost 3 bases and the J gene lost 6 bases, with 20 bases spanning the gap. CDR1 SGHRS and CDR2 YFSETQ come from the germline V gene. CDR3 length: 16 residues. This chain's CDR3 is CASSWGTPPPGDTQYF. CDR3 in DNA: TGCGCCAGCAGCTGGGGAACACCGCCGCCGGGGGATACGCAGTATTTT. Based on the CDR3 plus reference TRBV5-1 and TRBJ2-3, the full variable domain is KAGVTQTPRYLIKTRGQQVTLSCSPISGHRSVSWYQQTPGQGLQFLFEYFSETQRNKGNFPGRFSGRQFSNSRSEMNVSTLELGDSALYLCASSWGTPPPGDTQYFGPGTRLTVL.

This clonotype was picked up a small number of times. J is TRBJ1-6 and V is TRBV6-6, with TRBD1 matching 11 bases. V lost 1 base and J lost 9; bases outside the gene matches: 11. Looked up from germline, CDR1 is MNHNY and CDR2 is SVGAGI (reference sequence). The CDR3 is 18 residues long. The CDR3 is CASSYFRTGGARGSPLHF. The CDR3, as DNA: TGTGCCAGCAGTTACTTCAGGACAGGGGGCGCGAGGGGTTCACCCCTCCACTTT.

This clonotype was picked up many times. The chain is built from TRBV6-2 or TRBV6-3 and TRBJ2-3; 11 nucleotides agree with TRBD2. Unmatched junction bases numbered 8, after V lost 7 bases and J lost 5 bases. The CDR3 covers 15 residues. Germline V lookup: CDR1 MNHEY, CDR2 SVGEGT. In DNA form, the CDR3 reads TGTGCCAGCACCAATAGCGGGGGGGCCGGAGATACGCAGTATTTT. Protein sequence: CASTNSGGAGDTQYF.

The sample holds many counts of this clonotype. This sequence joins TRBV29-1 and TRBJ1-1; D not certain. Germline CDR1 is SQVTM and CDR2 is ANQGSEA. The CDR3 has 15 amino acids. Trimming removed 3 bases at V and 1 base at J, with 15 bases between. The CDR3 DNA follows: TGCAGCGTTGACCCGCCTACATTTTCGAACACTGAAGCTTTCTTT. It specifies CSVDPPTFSNTEAFF.

This clonotype was counted between two and nine times. This chain uses TRBV30 with TRBJ1-1, with D unresolved. The CDR3 totals 11 residues. Per the germline V gene, CDR1 is GTSNPN and CDR2 is SVGIG (reference sequence). V dropped 0 bases and J dropped 10 bases, with 9 bases sitting between them. In DNA form, the CDR3 reads TGTGCCTGGAGTGTAGGGTTGGGAGCTTTCTTT. It specifies CAWSVGLGAFF. The full variable domain, rest sourced from reference TRBV30 and TRBJ1-1, is SQTIHQWPATLVQPVGSPLSLECTVEGTSNPNLYWYRQAAGRGLQLLFYSVGIGQISSEVPQNLSASRPQDRQFILSSKKLLLSDSGFYLCAWSVGLGAFFGQGTRLTVV.

In this sample, this clonotype turned up many times. This rearrangement joins TRBV3-1 to TRBJ2-5; TRBD2 aligns across 11 bases. CDR1 and CDR2 from the germline V gene are LGHDT and YNNKEL (reference sequence). V lost 6 bases, J lost 5 bases, and 11 bases stayed unmatched. There are 16 residues in the CDR3. CDR3 DNA sequence: TGTGCCAGCAGACTCACTAGCGGGGGTTGGCGGGAGACCCAGTACTTC. Amino acid sequence: CASRLTSGGWRETQYF.

This clonotype was observed many times. The chain uses TRBV25-1 and TRBJ2-5; the match to TRBD2 covers 7 bases. The CDR3 consists of 15 residues. Germline loops: CDR1 MGHDK, CDR2 SYGVNS. J gave up 5 bases and V 2 bases, and 8 bases lay outside the gene matches. The CDR3 sequence is CASSETSAGFETQYF. The CDR3 DNA reads TGTGCCAGCAGTGAAACTAGCGCAGGTTTTGAGACCCAGTACTTC.

In this sample, this clonotype turned up many times. The chain links TRBV5-1 to TRBJ1-2; 8 bases match TRBD1. Germline CDR1 is SGHRS and CDR2 is YFSETQ. V dropped 4 bases and J dropped 10; count of bases not matched to a gene: 12. The CDR3 contains 14 residues. This CDR3 is CASSGTRGRKVYTF. The CDR3 DNA sequence: TGCGCCAGCAGCGGGACCAGGGGGCGCAAAGTCTACACCTTC. Full variable domain (rest looked up from reference TRBV5-1 and TRBJ1-2): KAGVTQTPRYLIKTRGQQVTLSCSPISGHRSVSWYQQTPGQGLQFLFEYFSETQRNKGNFPGRFSGRQFSNSRSEMNVSTLELGDSALYLCASSGTRGRKVYTFGSGTRLTVV.

This clonotype was counted many times. The chain employs TRBV12-3 or TRBV12-4 and TRBJ1-2; possible D gene TRBD1, 5 bases. The V end lost 4 bases, the J end lost 4 bases, and 22 bases lay between the germline ends. This CDR3 has 17 amino acids. CDR3 in amino acids: CASSSGSLGTGTYGYTF. For the CDR3, the DNA is TGTGCCAGCAGTTCCGGGTCTCTGGGGACTGGAACCTATGGCTACACCTTC.

In its sample, this clonotype ranks as medium-sized (0.01 to 0.1%). This chain connects TRBV4-1 to TRBJ2-7; 7 bases line up with TRBD1. CDR1 is MGHRA and CDR2 is YSYEKL in the germline V gene. The CDR3 runs to 14 residues. The J segment lost 2 bases and the V segment lost 2 bases, leaving 3 bases of the junction unmatched. CDR3: CASSQTGTAYEQYF. The CDR3 nucleotides read TGCGCCAGCAGCCAAACCGGGACAGCCTACGAGCAGTACTTC.